This T cell receptor (beta chain) was retrieved from a study of T cell responses to AZD1222 COVID-19 vaccine. Between the trimmed V and J ends, which lost 6 bases and 3 bases, there was a span of 12 bases. Per germline, CDR1 SNHLY and CDR2 FYNNEI. The CDR3 is made up of 13 amino acids. Study observations and caveats: Baseline seropositivity characterized only 5 to 7 AZD1222 recipients.

About this clone: The antigen is not known.

Generated by immunoSEQ multiplex PCR, the TCRdb table keeps only in-frame clones and is missing some. Of just over 65,000 clones in the sample, about 90% were seen once. V usage is TRBV2 and J usage is TRBJ2-7; D call uncertain. The sequence came from an adult in good health. The input for sequencing was peripheral blood, taken on day 0 of AZD1222 vaccination. The CDR3 loop reads CASRPGRDYEQYF. CDR3 nucleotides: TGTGCCAGCAGGCCAGGTCGAGACTACGAGCAGTACTTC.